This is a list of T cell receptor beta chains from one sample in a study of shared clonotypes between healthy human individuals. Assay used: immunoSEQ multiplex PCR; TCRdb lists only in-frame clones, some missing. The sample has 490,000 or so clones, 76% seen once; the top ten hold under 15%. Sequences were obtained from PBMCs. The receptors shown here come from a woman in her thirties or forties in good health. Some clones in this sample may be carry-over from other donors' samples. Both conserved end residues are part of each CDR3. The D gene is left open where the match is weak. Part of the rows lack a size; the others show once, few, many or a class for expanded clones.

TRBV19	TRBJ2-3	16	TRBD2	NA	CASSTVAGARTDTQYF	TGTGCCAGTAGTACAGTAGCGGGGGCCCGCACAGATACGCAGTATTTT
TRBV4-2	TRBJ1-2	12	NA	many	CASSREHYGYTF	TGTGCCAGCTCGCGGGAACACTATGGCTACACCTTC
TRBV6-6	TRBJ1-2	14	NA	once	CASSYGSGLWGYTF	TGTGCCAGCAGTTACGGATCAGGACTCTGGGGCTACACCTTC
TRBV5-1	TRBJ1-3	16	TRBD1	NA	CASSPTGGNSGNTIYF	TGCGCCAGCAGCCCGACAGGGGGCAACTCTGGAAACACCATATATTTT
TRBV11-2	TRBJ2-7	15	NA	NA	CASSLVRTGTYEQYF	TGTGCCAGCAGCTTAGTACGTACCGGCACCTACGAGCAGTACTTC
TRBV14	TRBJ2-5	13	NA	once	CASSQNQRETQYF	TGTGCCAGCAGCCAAAATCAACGAGAGACCCAGTACTTC
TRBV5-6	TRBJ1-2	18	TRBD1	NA	CASSLVYRGTGLNYGYTF	TGTGCCAGCAGCTTGGTATATAGGGGGACAGGACTCAACTATGGCTACACCTTC
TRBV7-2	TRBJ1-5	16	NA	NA	CASSLVLGGNNQPQHF	TGTGCCAGCAGCTTAGTTTTGGGTGGTAACAATCAGCCCCAGCATTTT
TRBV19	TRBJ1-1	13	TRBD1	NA	CASSVTGWAEAFF	TGTGCCAGTAGTGTGACAGGGTGGGCTGAAGCTTTCTTT
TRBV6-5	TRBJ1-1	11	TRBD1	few	CASNTDRETFF	TGTGCCAGCAATACGGACAGGGAGACTTTCTTT
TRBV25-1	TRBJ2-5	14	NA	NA	CASSEWVDKETQYF	TGTGCCAGCAGTGAATGGGTGGATAAAGAGACCCAGTACTTC
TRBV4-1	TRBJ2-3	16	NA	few	CASSQISGPSTDTQYF	TGCGCCAGCAGCCAAATCAGCGGGCCAAGCACAGATACGCAGTATTTT
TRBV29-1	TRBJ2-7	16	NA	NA	CSAHGTQGDRDYEQYF	TGCAGCGCGCACGGGACTCAAGGGGACCGGGATTACGAGCAGTACTTC
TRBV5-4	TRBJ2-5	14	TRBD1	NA	CASSLGGFGETQYF	TGTGCCAGCAGCTTAGGGGGCTTTGGCGAGACCCAGTACTTC
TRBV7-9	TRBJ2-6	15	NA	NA	CASSLGLSGANVLTF	TGTGCCAGCAGCTTAGGGCTATCTGGGGCCAACGTCCTGACTTTC
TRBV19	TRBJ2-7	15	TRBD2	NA	CASSILAGVRYEQYF	TGTGCCAGTAGTATACTAGCGGGAGTTCGCTACGAGCAGTACTTC
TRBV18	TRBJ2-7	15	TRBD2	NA	CASSPPTSGSYEQYF	TGTGCCAGCTCACCACCGACTAGCGGTTCCTACGAGCAGTACTTC
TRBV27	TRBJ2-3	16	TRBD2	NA	CASSYRTSSSTDTQYF	TGTGCCAGCAGTTATAGGACTAGCTCTAGCACAGATACGCAGTATTTT
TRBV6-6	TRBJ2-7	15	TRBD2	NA	CASSYPTAGDYEQYF	TGTGCCAGCAGTTACCCCACAGCGGGAGACTACGAGCAGTACTTC
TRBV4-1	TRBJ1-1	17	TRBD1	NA	CASSQGATGITNTEAFF	TGCGCCAGCAGCCAAGGGGCGACAGGGATCACTAACACTGAAGCTTTCTTT
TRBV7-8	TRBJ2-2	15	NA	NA	CASTRLGQKNGELFF	TGTGCCAGCACCCGACTTGGACAGAAGAACGGGGAGCTGTTTTTT
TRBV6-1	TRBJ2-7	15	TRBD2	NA	CASSEASLAAYEQYF	TGTGCCAGCAGTGAAGCATCGCTAGCGGCCTACGAGCAGTACTTC
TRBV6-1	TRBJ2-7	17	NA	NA	CASSDLGAKGSTYEQYF	TGTGCCAGCAGTGACTTAGGGGCCAAGGGGTCCACCTACGAGCAGTACTTC
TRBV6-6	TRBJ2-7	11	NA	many	CASSYTYEQYF	TGTGCCAGCAGCTATACCTACGAGCAGTACTTC
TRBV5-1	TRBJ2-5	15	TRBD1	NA	CASSGRDSSRETQYF	TGCGCCAGCAGCGGACGGGACAGCTCGAGGGAGACCCAGTACTTC
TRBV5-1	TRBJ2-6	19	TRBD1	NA	CASEISPDRGLSGANVLTF	TGCGCCAGCGAAATATCCCCGGACAGGGGGCTCTCTGGGGCCAACGTCCTGACTTTC
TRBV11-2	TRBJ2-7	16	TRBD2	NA	CASSLVLREGSYEQYF	TGTGCCAGCAGCTTAGTATTGCGGGAGGGCTCCTACGAGCAGTACTTC
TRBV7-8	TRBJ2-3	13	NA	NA	CASSLVAGRTEYF	TGTGCCAGCAGCTTAGTCGCAGGACGCACCGAGTATTTT
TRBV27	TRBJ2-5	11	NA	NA	CASSIMETQYF	TGTGCCAGCAGTATAATGGAGACCCAGTACTTC